These 30 T cell receptor beta chains came from one sample sequenced in a study of blood T cell repertoires in COVID-19. Data came from immunoSEQ multiplex PCR; TCRdb stores just in-frame clones and leaves some out. This repertoire shows approximately 240,000 clones, 84% found once; its top ten account for approximately 1.3%. The sequenced sample was peripheral blood. These receptors were taken from a middle-aged woman who had recovered from COVID-19.

The chain recombines TRBV7-2 with TRBJ2-4; possibly TRBD1 for D (6 bases). Trimming took off 3 bases at V and 7 bases at J, with 10 bases between the two ends. This CDR3 spans 13 amino acids. Germline lookup yields CDR1 SGHTA and CDR2 FQGNSA. The chain's CDR3 is CASSLGQRNIQYF. CDR3 DNA: TGTGCCAGCAGCTTGGGACAAAGGAACATTCAGTACTTC.

The J gene is TRBJ1-5, the V gene TRBV6-1; 7 nucleotides align to TRBD1. With 0 bases clipped from V and 7 bases from J, the junction kept 3 bases outside the gene matches. From germline, CDR1 is MNHNS and CDR2 SASEGT. The CDR3 length is 14 residues. The CDR3 region is CASSEAGQKQPQHF. CDR3 sequence (DNA): TGTGCCAGCAGTGAAGCGGGACAGAAACAGCCCCAGCATTTT.

This rearrangement joins TRBV21-1 to TRBJ2-7; the table's D gene call, TRBD2, was not cross checked with the DNA. TRBV21-1 is flagged as a pseudogene. The CDR3 spans 14 residues. The CDR3 loop is CASSCQRGTYEQYF. The CDR3 DNA sequence: TGTGCCAGCAGCTGCCAGCGGGGGACCTACGAGCAGTACTTC.

CDR3 in DNA: TGTGCCTGGAGTGTATACTCTGGAAACACCATATATTTT. Translating gives CAWSVYSGNTIYF. This chain links TRBV30 with TRBJ1-3; D is ambiguous. CDR3 length: 13 residues. The germline CDR1 and CDR2 sequences are GTSNPN and SVGIG (reference sequence). V shed 0 bases and J shed 0 bases, with 3 bases lying between them.

In its sample, this clone was seen a few times. The chain uses TRBV7-8 and TRBJ2-5, with D possibly matching TRBD1 (6 bases). Trimming took 3 bases from V and 7 from J, leaving 15 bases between them. The CDR3 length is 14 residues. CDR1 is SGHVS and CDR2 is FQNEAQ in the germline V gene. The CDR3 DNA follows: TGTGCCAGCAGCTTCCAAGGGGGTACCAGGACCCAGTACTTC. Its translation: CASSFQGGTRTQYF.

The chain recombines TRBV7-9 with TRBJ1-5; D gene uncertain. The V end lost 5 bases, the J end lost 6 bases, and 8 bases lay between the germline ends. CDR1 is SEHNR and CDR2 is FQNEAQ in the germline V gene (reference sequence). This CDR3 contains 12 residues. CDR3 bases: TGTGCCAGCAGCCTTGGCAGTCAGCCCCAGCATTTT. Translated, it gives CASSLGSQPQHF.

This clone occurred once. The genes are TRBV6-5 and TRBJ2-5; 7 bases agree with TRBD2. V was pared by 0 bases and J by 5 bases, with 3 bases of the junction left unmatched. Germline CDR1 is MNHEY and CDR2 is SVGAGI. This CDR3 region has 14 residues. The CDR3 loop reads CASSYSIGGETQYF. CDR3 DNA sequence: TGTGCCAGCAGTTACTCGATCGGGGGGGAGACCCAGTACTTC.

The chain uses TRBV5-1 and TRBJ1-4, with no clear D. The CDR3 is 16 residues long. Germline V gene data show CDR1 as SGHRS and CDR2 as YFSETQ. Trimming cost V 4 bases and J 7 bases, with 20 bases left between them. The CDR3 loop reads CASSPETAGYLEKLFF. CDR3 DNA: TGCGCCAGCAGCCCGGAAACCGCCGGGTATCTTGAAAAACTGTTTTTT.

For this clone: Germline and junction disagree at one end, which may indicate a read error. The rearrangement uses TRBV4-3 and TRBJ1-2, with D possibly being TRBD1 (5 bases). The CDR3 loop spans 15 amino acids. CDR1 and CDR2 (germline): LGHNA, YSLEER. The CDR3 is CASSQDWSGVRGYTF. Written as DNA, the CDR3 is TGCGCCAGCAGCCAAGATTGGTCGGGGGTGAGGGGCTACACGTTC.

Only a few counts were recorded for this clone. The rearrangement uses TRBV9 and TRBJ2-2; TRBD2 is a possible D gene (6 bases). The germline V and J ends were trimmed by 3 bases and 7 bases, with 13 bases remaining between them. CDR1 SGDLS and CDR2 YYNGEE come from the germline V gene. The CDR3 totals 14 residues. The CDR3 loop is CASSGPPEGGELFF. DNA for the CDR3: TGTGCCAGCAGCGGTCCCCCGGAGGGCGGGGAGCTGTTTTTT. The whole variable domain, remainder taken from reference TRBV9 and TRBJ2-2, is DSGVTQTPKHLITATGQRVTLRCSPRSGDLSVYWYQQSLDQGLQFLIQYYNGEERAKGNILERFSAQQFPDLHSELNLSSLELGDSALYFCASSGPPEGGELFFGEGSRLTVL.

This clone was recorded a few times. This chain joins TRBV7-9 and TRBJ1-1, with D perhaps TRBD1 (5 bases). V was cut by 5 bases and J by 0 bases, with 10 bases left in between. Per the germline V gene, CDR1 is SEHNR and CDR2 is FQNEAQ (reference sequence). The CDR3 is made up of 14 amino acids. CDR3 region: CASSPGNLNTEAFF. The CDR3 DNA reads TGTGCCAGCAGCCCAGGGAACTTGAACACTGAAGCTTTCTTT.

The rearrangement uses TRBV28 and TRBJ2-2; TRBD1 agrees at 7 bases. Germline lookup yields CDR1 MDHEN and CDR2 SYDVKM. This CDR3 comprises 15 residues. The ends lost 8 bases at V and 0 bases at J; junction bases unmatched: 6. CDR3 sequence: CASGTGTANTGELFF. The CDR3 DNA follows: TGTGCCAGCGGAACCGGGACAGCGAACACCGGGGAGCTGTTTTTT.

J is TRBJ2-1 and V is TRBV5-4; 9 positions match TRBD1. CDR1 SGHNT and CDR2 YYREEE come from the germline V gene (reference sequence). This CDR3 region has 16 residues. J was trimmed by 4 bases and V by 6 bases; bases with no gene match: 11. CDR3 in DNA: TGTGCCAGCAAGCTGATAACAGGGGGCGGTTACAATGAGCAGTTCTTC. Its translation: CASKLITGGGYNEQFF.

The rearrangement links TRBV7-2 to TRBJ2-1, with 8 bases fitting TRBD1. Germline CDR1 SGHTA, CDR2 FQGNSA. The CDR3 is 14 residues long. V lost 4 bases to trimming and J lost 5 bases; unmatched junction nucleotides: 4. The CDR3 spells CASSSGQVHNEQFF. The CDR3 DNA follows: TGTGCCAGCAGCTCGGGACAGGTCCACAATGAGCAGTTCTTC.

CDR3: CASSPQGTSGNTIYF. The CDR3 nucleotides are TGTGCCAGCAGCCCGCAGGGAACCTCTGGAAACACCATATATTTT. This chain uses TRBV6-5 with TRBJ1-3; TRBD1 is a possible D gene (5 bases). From germline, CDR1 is MNHEY and CDR2 SVGAGI. CDR3 length: 15 amino acids. V lost 6 bases, J lost 0 bases, and 12 bases lay in between.

The rearrangement links TRBV2 to TRBJ1-1; 8 bases map to TRBD1. Trimming at V came to 10 bases and at J to 3 bases, leaving 13 bases not matched to a gene. The CDR3 loop spans 15 amino acids. Germline V gene sequence: CDR1 SNHLY, CDR2 FYNNEI. The CDR3 DNA sequence: TGTGCCACCCGGACAGGGAGGTCCGGGTACACTGAAGCTTTCTTT. Protein product: CATRTGRSGYTEAFF.

The V and J genes are TRBV19 and TRBJ1-1; tentatively, D is TRBD1 (5 bases). Trimming removed 3 bases at V and 0 bases at J, with 23 bases between. The CDR3 totals 19 residues. The germline gives CDR1 LNHDA, CDR2 SQIVND (reference sequence). The CDR3 here is CASSIQLWRGEGMNTEAFF. In DNA, the CDR3 is TGTGCCAGTAGTATCCAACTCTGGAGGGGCGAGGGCATGAACACTGAAGCTTTCTTT.

The chain employs TRBV4-2 and TRBJ1-5, with a tentative D call TRBD1 (6 bases). Trimming cost V 0 bases and J 3 bases, with 9 bases left between them. This CDR3 comprises 15 residues. From germline, CDR1 is LGHNA and CDR2 YNFKEQ. CDR3 amino acids: CASSQDGQHNQPQHF. DNA of the CDR3: TGTGCCAGCAGCCAAGATGGACAGCACAATCAGCCCCAGCATTTT.

V gene TRBV11-3 combines with J gene TRBJ2-5; 9 nucleotides agree with TRBD2. The junction had 12 bases not matched to a gene; V was cut back by 5 bases and J by 5 bases. Germline CDR1 reads SGHNT; CDR2 reads YENEEA. This CDR3 contains 16 residues. CDR3: CASSHGTSSGVETQYF. The CDR3 DNA reads TGTGCCAGCAGCCATGGGACTAGCTCGGGGGTTGAGACCCAGTACTTC. The whole variable domain, filled in from reference TRBV11-3 and TRBJ2-5, reads EAGVVQSPRYKIIEKKQPVAFWCNPISGHNTLYWYLQNLGQGPELLIRYENEEAVDDSQLPKDRFSAERLKGVDSTLKIQPAELGDSAVYLCASSHGTSSGVETQYFGPGTRLLVL.

The J gene is TRBJ1-1, the V gene TRBV4-3; D might be TRBD1 (5 bases). Germline-derived CDR1 and CDR2 are LGHNA and YSLEER. V dropped 0 bases and J dropped 5 bases, with 19 bases sitting between them. This CDR3 comprises 17 residues. In DNA, the CDR3 is TGCGCCAGCAGCCAAGATCAGTGGGGACGCGGGGGGACTGAAGCTTTCTTT. Protein product: CASSQDQWGRGGTEAFF.

As concerns this clone: Other DNA sequences within the sample encode an identical CDR3. V gene TRBV12-3 or TRBV12-4 combines with J gene TRBJ2-7, with D unresolved. CDR3 length: 12 residues. Trimming left V 6 bases short and J 0 bases short, with 6 bases between. CDR3 residues: CASSPSSYEQYF. CDR3 DNA: TGTGCCAGCAGCCCATCCTCCTACGAGCAGTACTTC.

The chain has TRBV19 and TRBJ1-1; TRBD1 matches 7 bases. There are 16 residues in the CDR3. Germline lookup yields CDR1 LNHDA and CDR2 SQIVND (reference sequence). V lost 7 bases and J lost 8; bases outside the gene matches: 19. CDR3 in amino acids: CASKSAGTAANREAFF. The DNA for the CDR3 is TGTGCCAGTAAGTCGGCCGGGACAGCTGCCAATCGCGAAGCTTTCTTT.

The chain recombines TRBV12-5 with TRBJ1-5; TRBD1 might be the D (6 bases). The germline CDR1 and CDR2 sequences are LGHNT and FRNRAP. Deletions cut 9 bases from V and 0 bases from J, with 18 bases between. The CDR3 sequence is 16 residues long. CDR3 DNA: TGTGCTAGGGAAACGGTGGGGGACAATAGCAATCAGCCCCAGCATTTT. Its protein is CARETVGDNSNQPQHF. Full variable domain (missing parts from reference TRBV12-5 and TRBJ1-5): DARVTQTPRHKVTEMGQEVTMRCQPILGHNTVFWYRQTMMQGLELLAYFRNRAPLDDSGMPKDRFSAEMPDATLATLKIQPSEPRDSAVYFCARETVGDNSNQPQHFGDGTRLSIL.

V is TRBV4-2 and J is TRBJ1-5; a weak D match, TRBD1 (5 bases). The V gene's germline CDR1 is LGHNA and CDR2 YNFKEQ. The CDR3 runs to 15 residues. V lost 1 base, J lost 8 bases, and 15 bases lay in between. The CDR3 sequence: CASSQGQGLKEPQHF. Written as DNA, the CDR3 is TGTGCCAGCAGCCAAGGTCAGGGCCTAAAGGAGCCCCAGCATTTT.

V is TRBV7-2 and J is TRBJ2-5; 11 bases are shared with TRBD2. The germline V gene has CDR1 SGHTA and CDR2 FQGNSA. The CDR3 consists of 17 residues. Trimming at V came to 1 base and at J to 2 bases, leaving 6 bases not matched to a gene. The CDR3 DNA follows: TGTGCCAGCAGCTTAGAGATAGCGGGGGGGTTTCAAGAGACCCAGTACTTC. It yields the protein CASSLEIAGGFQETQYF.

CDR3 protein: CASSLNSGARSGNTIYF. The DNA of the CDR3 is TGTGCCAGCAGCTTAAATTCAGGGGCTCGCTCTGGAAACACCATATATTTT. V is TRBV7-9 and J is TRBJ1-3; TRBD1 might be the D (6 bases). This CDR3 is 17 amino acids long. Germline V gene lookup returns CDR1 SEHNR and CDR2 FQNEAQ (reference sequence). V was pared by 2 bases and J by 0 bases, with 14 bases between.

This clone came up once. The junction does not match germline at one end; this may be a read error. The chain links TRBV7-9 to TRBJ2-3; the D gene is possibly TRBD2 (6 bases). This CDR3 comprises 16 residues. Germline CDR1 reads SEHNR; CDR2 reads FQNEAQ (reference sequence). CDR3 DNA: TGTGCCAGCAGCCTAGCCGGGAGAAAACAGGCAGATACGCAGTATTTT. Protein product: CASSLAGRKQADTQYF.

The J gene is TRBJ2-2, the V gene TRBV18, with 7 bases that match TRBD2. This CDR3 is built from 17 residues. Germline trimming cut 6 bases from V and 8 bases from J; bases unmatched to any gene: 18. The germline gives CDR1 KGHSH, CDR2 LQKENI. CDR3 sequence reads: CASSPREAGSNSGELFF. CDR3 nucleotides: TGTGCCAGCTCTCCCCGGGAGGCTGGATCCAATTCAGGGGAGCTGTTTTTT.

This clone was detected only once. The chain has TRBV7-2 and TRBJ2-7; 7 bases agree with TRBD1. With V trimmed by 1 base and J by 0 bases, 15 bases remained unmatched. Per the germline V gene, CDR1 is SGHTA and CDR2 is FQGNSA. This CDR3 has 19 residues. The CDR3 loop is CASSLVGNVRTGLSYEQYF. CDR3 bases: TGTGCCAGCAGCTTAGTGGGGAATGTTAGGACAGGCCTCTCCTACGAGCAGTACTTC.

The genes are TRBV19 and TRBJ1-5, with a tentative D call TRBD1 (5 bases). V was cut by 7 bases and J by 6 bases, with 16 bases left in between. The CDR3 runs to 14 residues. The germline gives CDR1 LNHDA, CDR2 SQIVND (reference sequence). The CDR3 spells CASMRQNGAQPQHF. DNA for the CDR3: TGTGCCAGTATGCGACAGAATGGGGCTCAGCCCCAGCATTTT.